The 2 T cell receptor beta chains in this list originate from one sample, sequenced in a study of Graves' ophthalmopathy and Graves' hyperthyroidism (dated by TCRdb to the late 2010s). Instrument used: Illumina HiSeq 2000. For repertoire sequencing, TCR beta CDR3 regions were amplified from RNA transcripts. HTBI primers and the Qiagen OneStep RT-PCR kit were used in a first-round RT-PCR, which was followed by a second-round multiplex PCR, size selection and purification. TCRdb itself trimmed the public reads at Q25 with fastp, ran MiXCR and retained productive beta chains. For every CDR3 protein sequence, its rows merge into one entry that carries the most common genes and DNA. This sample gives more than 1,000,000 distinct CDR3 sequences in total; about two fifths of them show up just once. Of the sample, roughly 10% is held by the ten largest clones. The sequencing sample was made of peripheral blood or thyroid tissue (not recorded which). The receptors originated from an adult man with Graves' hyperthyroidism.

This chain uses TRBV6-5 with TRBJ2-5; 13 bases agree with TRBD2. Germline CDR1 reads MNHEY; CDR2 reads SVGAGI. The V and J ends lost 5 bases and 5 bases, in that order; junction bases with no gene match: 5. The CDR3 spans 15 residues. CDR3 amino acids: CASSAGLAGLETQYF. CDR3 DNA sequence: TGTGCCAGCAGTGCGGGACTAGCGGGATTGGAGACCCAGTACTTC.

This clonotype was seen more than once but under ten times. The gene calls are TRBV5-1 and TRBJ2-7; 7 nucleotides line up with TRBD1. Trimming removed 0 bases from V and 5 bases from J; junction bases left unmatched: 11. The length of the CDR3 is 16 residues. The germline CDR1 and CDR2 sequences are SGHRS and YFSETQ. CDR3 DNA sequence: TGCGCCAGCAGCTTGGCTCGATTGACAGGGTGGGACGAGCAGTACTTC. Translating gives CASSLARLTGWDEQYF.